These T cell receptor beta chains were read from a single sample in a study of control samples from healthy donors and cancer patients. Clones were sequenced by immunoSEQ multiplex PCR, and TCRdb holds only the in-frame ones, with some missing. The profile covers just over 150,000 clones, with over 90% appearing a single time and more than 2% taken by the ten largest. Source material: blood. These TCRs come from a man aged 45-65 years in good health. CDR3s include the opening cysteine and the closing phenylalanine or tryptophan. The order of the fields is clone size, V gene, J gene, D gene, CDR3 protein, CDR3 DNA. A D gene is named only where the DNA matches it firmly. Not all rows give a size; the values are once, few, many and, for expanded clones, a class.

clone size: NA; V gene: TRBV6-1; J gene: TRBJ1-6; D gene: NA; CDR3 protein: CASSVSYILAGNSPLHF; CDR3 DNA: TGTGCCAGCAGTGTATCATATATCCTGGCGGGAAATTCACCCCTCCACTTT
clone size: NA; V gene: TRBV2; J gene: TRBJ1-4; D gene: TRBD1; CDR3 protein: CATHRGMGEKLFF; CDR3 DNA: TGTGCCACCCACAGGGGCATGGGTGAAAAACTGTTTTTT
clone size: NA; V gene: TRBV7-8; J gene: TRBJ2-7; D gene: NA; CDR3 protein: CASSLSRDSYEQYF; CDR3 DNA: TGTGCCAGCAGCTTAAGCCGGGACTCCTACGAGCAGTACTTC
clone size: once; V gene: TRBV6-5; J gene: TRBJ1-4; D gene: TRBD1; CDR3 protein: CASSRQGATNEKLFF; CDR3 DNA: TGTGCCAGCAGTCGACAGGGGGCAACTAATGAAAAACTGTTTTTT
clone size: NA; V gene: TRBV28; J gene: TRBJ1-6; D gene: NA; CDR3 protein: CASSRHRERNSPLHF; CDR3 DNA: TGTGCCAGCAGTCGCCACCGGGAACGGAATTCACCCCTCCACTTT
clone size: NA; V gene: TRBV5-1; J gene: TRBJ2-1; D gene: TRBD1; CDR3 protein: CASSLGGTGMEFF; CDR3 DNA: TGCGCCAGCAGCTTGGGCGGGACAGGGATGGAGTTCTTC
clone size: NA; V gene: TRBV28; J gene: TRBJ1-5; D gene: NA; CDR3 protein: CASSLVWGPGQPQHF; CDR3 DNA: TGTGCCAGCAGTTTAGTGTGGGGGCCAGGTCAGCCCCAGCATTTT
clone size: NA; V gene: TRBV20-1; J gene: TRBJ2-3; D gene: NA; CDR3 protein: CSASTGPFATQYF; CDR3 DNA: TGCAGTGCTAGTACGGGACCCTTCGCTACGCAGTATTTT
clone size: NA; V gene: TRBV7-6; J gene: TRBJ2-5; D gene: NA; CDR3 protein: CASSLFGRTDRETQYF; CDR3 DNA: TGTGCCAGCAGCTTATTTGGCAGGACCGACCGAGAGACCCAGTACTTC
clone size: NA; V gene: TRBV24-1; J gene: TRBJ2-1; D gene: NA; CDR3 protein: CATSDPTGDGGYVYEQFF; CDR3 DNA: TGTGCCACCAGTGATCCCACAGGGGACGGGGGTTATGTCTATGAGCAGTTCTTC
clone size: NA; V gene: TRBV7-9; J gene: TRBJ2-7; D gene: NA; CDR3 protein: CASSGLRIWEQYF; CDR3 DNA: TGTGCCAGCAGCGGCCTCAGGATCTGGGAGCAGTACTTC
clone size: once; V gene: TRBV7-2; J gene: TRBJ1-1; D gene: NA; CDR3 protein: CASSNPGGQAFF; CDR3 DNA: TGTGCCAGCAGCAACCCGGGGGGCCAAGCTTTCTTT
clone size: NA; V gene: TRBV29-1; J gene: TRBJ2-7; D gene: NA; CDR3 protein: CSVEGTYEQYF; CDR3 DNA: TGCAGCGTTGAAGGTACTTACGAGCAGTACTTC
clone size: NA; V gene: TRBV6-5; J gene: TRBJ2-5; D gene: NA; CDR3 protein: CASSYGQRETQYF; CDR3 DNA: TGTGCCAGCAGTTACGGCCAGAGGGAGACCCAGTACTTC
clone size: NA; V gene: TRBV11-2; J gene: TRBJ2-3; D gene: TRBD2; CDR3 protein: CASSLMTSGNTDTQYF; CDR3 DNA: TGTGCCAGCAGCTTAATGACTAGCGGGAACACAGATACGCAGTATTTT
clone size: NA; V gene: TRBV30; J gene: TRBJ2-3; D gene: TRBD2; CDR3 protein: CAWGPQAGGDTQYF; CDR3 DNA: TGTGCCTGGGGCCCCCAAGCGGGAGGTGATACGCAGTATTTT
clone size: NA; V gene: TRBV10-3; J gene: TRBJ2-1; D gene: TRBD1; CDR3 protein: CAIKQGVENEQFF; CDR3 DNA: TGTGCCATCAAACAGGGGGTAGAAAATGAGCAGTTCTTC
clone size: NA; V gene: TRBV14; J gene: TRBJ2-2; D gene: NA; CDR3 protein: CASSQPGYTGELFF; CDR3 DNA: TGTGCCAGCAGCCAACCCGGGTACACCGGGGAGCTGTTTTTT
clone size: NA; V gene: TRBV20-1; J gene: TRBJ2-7; D gene: TRBD2; CDR3 protein: CSASTASGFYEQYF; CDR3 DNA: TGCAGTGCTAGTACGGCTAGCGGGTTTTACGAGCAGTACTTC
clone size: NA; V gene: TRBV5-1; J gene: TRBJ2-7; D gene: TRBD2; CDR3 protein: CASSFGGGYEQYF; CDR3 DNA: TGCGCCAGCAGCTTCGGGGGAGGGTACGAGCAGTACTTC
clone size: NA; V gene: TRBV19; J gene: TRBJ2-1; D gene: NA; CDR3 protein: CASRSYNEQFF; CDR3 DNA: TGTGCCAGTAGAAGTTACAATGAGCAGTTCTTC
clone size: NA; V gene: TRBV24-1; J gene: TRBJ2-1; D gene: TRBD1; CDR3 protein: CATSAAGGSYNEQFF; CDR3 DNA: TGTGCCACCAGTGCTGCAGGGGGCTCCTACAATGAGCAGTTCTTC
clone size: NA; V gene: TRBV11-2; J gene: TRBJ2-5; D gene: TRBD2; CDR3 protein: CASGLAGQETQYF; CDR3 DNA: TGTGCCAGCGGATTAGCGGGACAAGAGACCCAGTACTTC
clone size: NA; V gene: TRBV18; J gene: TRBJ2-7; D gene: NA; CDR3 protein: CASSPPDYEQYF; CDR3 DNA: TGTGCCAGCTCACCACCGGACTACGAGCAGTACTTC
clone size: NA; V gene: TRBV7-9; J gene: TRBJ2-5; D gene: NA; CDR3 protein: CASSSARETQYF; CDR3 DNA: TGTGCCAGCAGCTCAGCCAGGGAGACCCAGTACTTC
clone size: few; V gene: TRBV6-6; J gene: TRBJ2-7; D gene: NA; CDR3 protein: CASSYMGAEQYF; CDR3 DNA: TGTGCCAGCAGTTACATGGGAGCCGAGCAGTACTTC
clone size: NA; V gene: TRBV18; J gene: TRBJ2-3; D gene: TRBD1; CDR3 protein: CASSPPGQGTDTQYF; CDR3 DNA: TGTGCCAGCTCACCACCGGGACAGGGGACAGATACGCAGTATTTT
clone size: NA; V gene: TRBV9; J gene: TRBJ2-7; D gene: NA; CDR3 protein: CASSTSDGYEQYF; CDR3 DNA: TGTGCCAGCAGCACATCGGACGGCTACGAGCAGTACTTC
clone size: NA; V gene: TRBV2; J gene: TRBJ1-1; D gene: NA; CDR3 protein: CASSELSGRMNTEAFF; CDR3 DNA: TGTGCCAGTAGTGAATTGTCAGGAAGAATGAACACTGAAGCTTTCTTT
clone size: NA; V gene: TRBV10-1; J gene: TRBJ2-2; D gene: NA; CDR3 protein: CASGQGNTGELFF; CDR3 DNA: TGCGCCAGCGGGCAGGGAAACACCGGGGAGCTGTTTTTT
clone size: NA; V gene: TRBV1; J gene: TRBJ2-7; D gene: NA; CDR3 protein: CTSSQEYRDRGAYEQYF; CDR3 DNA: TGCACCAGCAGCCAAGAATACAGGGACAGGGGGGCGTACGAGCAGTACTTC
clone size: NA; V gene: TRBV5-1; J gene: TRBJ1-5; D gene: NA; CDR3 protein: CASSLAGQVNQPQHF; CDR3 DNA: TGCGCCAGCAGCTTGGCCGGGCAGGTCAATCAGCCCCAGCATTTT
clone size: NA; V gene: TRBV10-3; J gene: TRBJ2-3; D gene: NA; CDR3 protein: CAIHSGDTQYF; CDR3 DNA: TGTGCCATCCATAGCGGAGATACGCAGTATTTT
clone size: NA; V gene: TRBV7-7; J gene: TRBJ2-3; D gene: TRBD2; CDR3 protein: CASSELAGAVVGDTQYF; CDR3 DNA: TGTGCTAGCAGTGAACTAGCGGGAGCCGTAGTAGGAGATACGCAGTATTTT
clone size: NA; V gene: TRBV6-5; J gene: TRBJ2-3; D gene: NA; CDR3 protein: CASRDREGGTDTQYF; CDR3 DNA: TGTGCCAGCAGGGACAGGGAGGGAGGCACAGATACGCAGTATTTT
clone size: NA; V gene: TRBV15; J gene: TRBJ2-1; D gene: TRBD1; CDR3 protein: CATSRDPDRGRVEQFF; CDR3 DNA: TGTGCCACCAGCAGAGATCCGGACAGGGGGCGGGTTGAGCAGTTCTTC
clone size: NA; V gene: TRBV14; J gene: TRBJ2-3; D gene: TRBD2; CDR3 protein: CASSQRRLATDTQYF; CDR3 DNA: TGTGCCAGCAGCCAAAGGAGACTAGCGACAGATACGCAGTATTTT
clone size: NA; V gene: TRBV18; J gene: TRBJ2-7; D gene: NA; CDR3 protein: CASSPSRQAPYEQYF; CDR3 DNA: TGTGCCAGCTCACCCTCCCGACAGGCCCCCTACGAGCAGTACTTC
clone size: once; V gene: TRBV2; J gene: TRBJ2-4; D gene: NA; CDR3 protein: CASTPGYSIQYF; CDR3 DNA: TGTGCCAGCACCCCGGGGTACTCCATTCAGTACTTC
clone size: NA; V gene: TRBV27; J gene: TRBJ2-3; D gene: TRBD2; CDR3 protein: CASSLRSSGITTDTQYF; CDR3 DNA: TGTGCCAGCAGTTTACGGTCTAGCGGGATAACCACAGATACGCAGTATTTT
clone size: NA; V gene: TRBV18; J gene: TRBJ2-3; D gene: TRBD1; CDR3 protein: CASSLGQLGTDTQYF; CDR3 DNA: TGTGCCAGCTCACTGGGACAGCTCGGCACAGATACGCAGTATTTT
clone size: NA; V gene: TRBV9; J gene: TRBJ1-4; D gene: NA; CDR3 protein: CASSPTGIENEKLFF; CDR3 DNA: TGTGCCAGCAGCCCCACAGGAATCGAGAATGAAAAACTGTTTTTT
clone size: NA; V gene: TRBV28; J gene: TRBJ1-1; D gene: NA; CDR3 protein: CASRGNTEAFF; CDR3 DNA: TGTGCCAGCAGGGGGAACACTGAAGCTTTCTTT
clone size: few; V gene: TRBV10-3; J gene: TRBJ2-5; D gene: TRBD2; CDR3 protein: CAISRTSGRAGEETQYF; CDR3 DNA: TGTGCCATCAGCAGGACTAGCGGGAGGGCCGGGGAAGAGACCCAGTACTTC
clone size: once; V gene: TRBV4-1; J gene: TRBJ2-7; D gene: NA; CDR3 protein: CASSPTKRTTTYEQYF; CDR3 DNA: TGCGCCAGCAGTCCTACGAAGAGGACTACCACCTACGAGCAGTACTTC
clone size: NA; V gene: TRBV6-1; J gene: TRBJ1-2; D gene: TRBD1; CDR3 protein: CASSEWPGGNYGYTF; CDR3 DNA: TGTGCCAGCAGTGAATGGCCAGGGGGTAACTATGGCTACACCTTC
clone size: NA; V gene: TRBV19; J gene: TRBJ2-7; D gene: TRBD1; CDR3 protein: CASSIIRTGVYEQYF; CDR3 DNA: TGTGCCAGTAGTATAATCCGGACAGGGGTGTACGAGCAGTACTTC
clone size: NA; V gene: TRBV27; J gene: TRBJ1-6; D gene: NA; CDR3 protein: CASSLDPLGSPLHF; CDR3 DNA: TGTGCCAGCAGTTTAGACCCCCTGGGGTCACCCCTCCACTTT
clone size: NA; V gene: TRBV30; J gene: TRBJ1-1; D gene: NA; CDR3 protein: CAWDHGTEAFF; CDR3 DNA: TGTGCCTGGGACCATGGGACTGAAGCTTTCTTT
clone size: NA; V gene: TRBV4-1; J gene: TRBJ1-3; D gene: NA; CDR3 protein: CASSQGTSLGGNTIYF; CDR3 DNA: TGCGCCAGCAGCCAAGGGACCTCTTTGGGTGGAAACACCATATATTTT
clone size: NA; V gene: TRBV21-1; J gene: TRBJ2-7; D gene: NA; CDR3 protein: CASSPPWPSNSYEQYF; CDR3 DNA: TGTGCCAGCAGCCCTCCCTGGCCTTCCAACTCCTACGAGCAGTACTTC
clone size: NA; V gene: TRBV24-1; J gene: TRBJ2-1; D gene: NA; CDR3 protein: CATSDFVRAGSYNEQFF; CDR3 DNA: TGTGCCACCAGTGATTTCGTGAGGGCTGGGTCCTACAATGAGCAGTTCTTC
clone size: NA; V gene: TRBV7-9; J gene: TRBJ2-7; D gene: NA; CDR3 protein: CASSSSEAPYEQYF; CDR3 DNA: TGTGCCAGCAGCTCATCGGAGGCTCCCTACGAGCAGTACTTC
clone size: NA; V gene: TRBV9; J gene: TRBJ1-3; D gene: NA; CDR3 protein: CASSPPVSRGNTIYF; CDR3 DNA: TGTGCCAGCAGCCCACCGGTGTCGAGAGGAAACACCATATATTTT